This is a list of T cell receptor beta chains from one sample in a study of molecular identifiers for immune sequencing clone quantification. TCRdb reprocessed the PCR reads via MiXCR and lists one record per CDR3 protein. Among 300,000 to 350,000 distinct CDR3 sequences listed, around 21% were seen once. The specimen was naive CD8+ T cells from blood, with Jurkat cell RNA spiked in. The receptor set was obtained from a human donor in good health. Some libraries in this study had Jurkat cell RNA spiked in. CDR3s include the opening cysteine and the closing phenylalanine or tryptophan. Clone size is not always given. Where it is, it says once, few, many or a class for expanded clones.

CDR3: CATSLWVATSGANVLTF
size: few
J: TRBJ2-6
V: TRBV13

CDR3: CASSLAFRETNTGELFF
size: many
J: TRBJ2-2
V: TRBV7-9

CDR3: CAWSESPEAFF
size: many
J: TRBJ1-1
V: TRBV30

CDR3: CASSPSGQQFF
size: NA
J: TRBJ2-1
V: TRBV11-2

CDR3: CASRTDRDYEQYF
size: few
J: TRBJ2-7
V: TRBV6-5

CDR3: CASSLEVFGTSGDYEQYF
size: many
J: TRBJ2-7
V: TRBV5-4

CDR3: CSVEPHSVAGGLGETQYF
size: NA
J: TRBJ2-5
V: TRBV29-1

CDR3: CASSPSGTGDEKLFF
size: many
J: TRBJ1-4
V: TRBV7-3

CDR3: CASSTGQGIAVYGYTF
size: many
J: TRBJ1-2
V: TRBV6-5

CDR3: CASSLYGGLAFYEQYF
size: many
J: TRBJ2-7
V: TRBV7-2

CDR3: CASSERGLNTEAFF
size: NA
J: TRBJ1-1
V: TRBV10-2

CDR3: CATSDWSNTEAFF
size: many
J: TRBJ1-1
V: TRBV24-1

CDR3: CAWSAGNTDTQYF
size: many
J: TRBJ2-3
V: TRBV30

CDR3: CASSSLFMELSF
size: NA
J: TRBJ2-2
V: TRBV6-2/TRBV6-3

CDR3: CASSYSSRGTYEQYF
size: many
J: TRBJ2-7
V: TRBV6-5

CDR3: CASSYGTRTEAFF
size: many
J: TRBJ1-1
V: TRBV6-5